The 23 T cell receptor beta chains below all came from one sample that was sequenced in a study of shared clonotypes between healthy human individuals. TCRdb's copy holds only in-frame clones and misses some; the assay was immunoSEQ multiplex PCR. The sample shows millions of clones, 85% to 95% of them seen only once. The sample comprised naive CD4+ T cells sorted from blood. The subset here: CD45RA+ positively selected. The receptors here all came from a young man in good health.

The V and J genes are TRBV5-4 and TRBJ2-5; D unresolved. Trimming pared 3 bases from V and 7 bases from J, leaving 7 bases between. Germline V gene sequence: CDR1 SGHNT, CDR2 YYREEE (reference sequence). This CDR3 is 11 amino acids long. The DNA for the CDR3 is TGTGCCAGCAGCTCGGAAGGGACCCAGTACTTC. It specifies CASSSEGTQYF.

This sequence joins TRBV5-1 and TRBJ2-1; 7 nucleotides line up with TRBD1. The CDR3 is made up of 15 amino acids. J was trimmed by 2 bases and V by 3 bases; bases with no gene match: 5. The V gene's germline CDR1 is SGHRS and CDR2 YFSETQ. The CDR3 region is CASSSLGGTYNEQFF. The DNA for the CDR3 is TGCGCCAGCAGCTCATTAGGGGGCACCTACAATGAGCAGTTCTTC.

This clone was observed once. The chain joins TRBV9 to TRBJ2-3, with 10 bases that match TRBD1. V was clipped by 4 bases and J by 1 base; unmatched bases: 3. This CDR3 is 15 amino acids long. Germline V lookup: CDR1 SGDLS, CDR2 YYNGEE. CDR3: CASSKTGGGTDTQYF. The CDR3 DNA reads as TGTGCCAGCAGCAAGACAGGGGGCGGCACAGATACGCAGTATTTT.

The rearrangement links TRBV30 to TRBJ1-6; 8 bases are shared with TRBD1. This CDR3 spans 16 amino acids. Germline lookup yields CDR1 GTSNPN and CDR2 SVGIG (reference sequence). V was clipped by 0 bases and J by 9 bases; unmatched bases: 10. The CDR3 nucleotides are TGTGCCTGGAGTGTTACCGGGGCAGGGGGCGGTTCACCCCTCCACTTT. Amino acids: CAWSVTGAGGGSPLHF.

V gene TRBV7-9 combines with J gene TRBJ2-5; D gene unclear. The CDR3 extends over 14 amino acids. Germline loops: CDR1 SEHNR, CDR2 FQNEAQ (reference sequence). The ends were cut back, 5 bases at V and 3 bases at J, with 13 bases in the middle. Here the CDR3 DNA reads TGTGCCAGCAGCCTAACCGTCCGGGAAGAGACCCAGTACTTC. Translated, it gives CASSLTVREETQYF.

The chain links TRBV30 to TRBJ1-3; D gene uncertain. V lost 0 bases, J lost 4 bases, and 13 bases lay in between. The CDR3 is 15 residues long. CDR1 and CDR2 from the germline V gene are GTSNPN and SVGIG (reference sequence). CDR3 in DNA: TGTGCCTGGAGTGTTACTTTGGGCGGAGGAAACACCATATATTTT. This sequence encodes CAWSVTLGGGNTIYF.

V gene TRBV7-8 combines with J gene TRBJ2-5, with TRBD1 identical over 9 bases. The J call may be mistaken, given a closer DNA end match to TRBJ2-7. The CDR3 runs 15 residues. The germline CDR1 and CDR2 sequences are SGHVS and FQNEAQ. The CDR3 loop reads CASSLVRGQGHEQYF. The CDR3 DNA is TGTGCCAGCAGCTTAGTACGGGGACAGGGCCACGAGCAGTACTTC.

V usage is TRBV5-6 and J usage is TRBJ1-2, with a tentative D call TRBD1 (5 bases). In germline, CDR1 is SGHDT, CDR2 YYEEEE. The CDR3 totals 15 residues. Trimming shortened V by 4 bases and J by 7 bases, and 20 bases separated the two germline ends. The CDR3 protein is CASSTEGPGRSGYTF. Here the CDR3 DNA reads TGTGCCAGCAGCACAGAAGGACCAGGGAGGAGTGGCTACACCTTC. The full variable domain, in which reference TRBV5-6 and TRBJ1-2 provide the parts outside the CDR3, is DAGVTQSPTHLIKTRGQQVTLRCSPKSGHDTVSWYQQALGQGPQFIFQYYEEEERQRGNFPDRFSGHQFPNYSSELNVNALLLGDSALYLCASSTEGPGRSGYTFGSGTRLTVV.

This chain joins TRBV4-2 and TRBJ1-1, with TRBD1 identical over 7 bases. CDR1 LGHNA and CDR2 YNFKEQ come from the germline V gene. The length of the CDR3 is 16 residues. Trimming at V came to 4 bases and at J to 1 base, leaving 9 bases not matched to a gene. The CDR3 reads CASSPRGGGRNTEAFF. CDR3 coding DNA: TGTGCCAGCAGCCCAAGAGGGGGCGGACGGAACACTGAAGCTTTCTTT.

The V gene is TRBV10-1, the J gene TRBJ1-1, with 8 bases lining up with TRBD1. Germline lookup yields CDR1 WNHNN and CDR2 SYGVQD (reference sequence). The CDR3 length is 16 residues. V lost 3 bases and J lost 0; bases outside the gene matches: 6. The CDR3 region is CASSDYGRGLNTEAFF. DNA for the CDR3: TGCGCCAGCAGTGACTATGGCAGGGGGCTGAACACTGAAGCTTTCTTT.

The chain uses TRBV7-9 and TRBJ1-3, with D possibly being TRBD1 (5 bases). CDR1 SEHNR and CDR2 FQNEAQ come from the germline V gene (reference sequence). Trimming shortened V by 4 bases and J by 0 bases, and 10 bases separated the two germline ends. This CDR3 spans 15 amino acids. The DNA of the CDR3 is TGTGCCAGCAGCTCCAGACAGAGCTCTGGAAACACCATATATTTT. It specifies CASSSRQSSGNTIYF.

V usage is TRBV19 and J usage is TRBJ2-5; 9 bases align to TRBD1. The trim removed 4 bases at V and 2 bases at J, leaving 5 bases unmatched. Germline values: CDR1 LNHDA, CDR2 SQIVND (reference sequence). The CDR3 contains 15 residues. The chain's CDR3 is CASSRTDRGQETQYF. The DNA for the CDR3 is TGTGCCAGTAGTAGAACGGACAGGGGACAAGAGACCCAGTACTTC.

The gene calls are TRBV30 and TRBJ1-6, with D tentatively TRBD1 (6 bases). V gave up 4 bases and J gave up 2 bases, with 12 bases separating them. The germline CDR1 and CDR2 sequences are GTSNPN and SVGIG (reference sequence). The CDR3 runs 15 residues. As DNA, the CDR3 is TGTGCCTGGACCTCCCAGGGGCCCTATAATTCACCCCTCCACTTT. Protein: CAWTSQGPYNSPLHF. Combining the CDR3 with reference TRBV30 and TRBJ1-6 gives the whole variable domain SQTIHQWPATLVQPVGSPLSLECTVEGTSNPNLYWYRQAAGRGLQLLFYSVGIGQISSEVPQNLSASRPQDRQFILSSKKLLLSDSGFYLCAWTSQGPYNSPLHFGNGTRLTVT.

The chain joins TRBV28 to TRBJ1-2; weak D call: TRBD1 (5 bases). CDR1 is MDHEN, CDR2 SYDVKM, per germline. Trimming shortened V by 4 bases and J by 6 bases, and 15 bases separated the two germline ends. The CDR3 has 14 residues. This chain's CDR3 is CASSYRLLSHGYTF. The CDR3 bases are TGTGCCAGCAGTTACAGGCTCCTATCCCATGGCTACACCTTC.

The rearrangement links TRBV6-5 to TRBJ1-5, with a possible D match to TRBD1 (6 bases). The CDR3 contains 15 residues. Per the germline V gene, CDR1 is MNHEY and CDR2 is SVGAGI. Trimming pared 2 bases from V and 0 bases from J, leaving 8 bases between. The CDR3 loop reads CASSYDRTSNQPQHF. In DNA, the CDR3 is TGTGCCAGCAGTTACGACAGGACTAGCAATCAGCCCCAGCATTTT.

Here the CDR3 DNA reads TGTGCCAGCAGCCCCGGACTAGCGGTTAACATTCAGTACTTC. Its protein is CASSPGLAVNIQYF. This chain joins TRBV7-2 and TRBJ2-4; 10 bases match TRBD2. V lost 5 bases and J lost 7; bases outside the gene matches: 5. Per the germline V gene, CDR1 is SGHTA and CDR2 is FQGNSA. This CDR3 has 14 residues.

CDR3 sequence (DNA): TGTGCCAGTAGTATCTCTGGCAGGGGGCTGGAGACCCAGTACTTC. Translation: CASSISGRGLETQYF. The rearrangement links TRBV19 to TRBJ2-5; TRBD1 matches at 8 bases. V lost 3 bases and J lost 5; bases outside the gene matches: 8. The CDR3 sequence is 15 residues long. The V gene's germline CDR1 is LNHDA and CDR2 SQIVND (reference sequence).

This clone has only a few counts. This sequence joins TRBV7-3 and TRBJ2-3; TRBD1 or TRBD2 may be the D gene (6 bases each). The CDR3 consists of 16 residues. In germline, CDR1 is SGHTA, CDR2 FQGTGA. Trimming removed 5 bases at V and 4 bases at J, with 19 bases between. CDR3 bases: TGTGCCAGCAGCCCCATTGGAAGGGGGGCACCAGATACGCAGTATTTT. Protein product: CASSPIGRGAPDTQYF.

The rearrangement links TRBV11-2 to TRBJ2-3; tentatively, D is TRBD2 (6 bases). Germline lookup yields CDR1 SGHAT and CDR2 FQNNGV. The CDR3 consists of 15 residues. Trimming pared 2 bases from V and 1 base from J, leaving 10 bases between. For the CDR3, the DNA is TGTGCCAGCAGCTTACCGCGGGGAGGCACAGATACGCAGTATTTT. It codes for CASSLPRGGTDTQYF.

The chain recombines TRBV11-2 with TRBJ2-7; weak D call: TRBD1 (6 bases). The CDR3 is 13 amino acids. The ends were cut back, 1 base at V and 7 bases at J, with 11 bases in the middle. The germline V gene encodes CDR1 SGHAT and CDR2 FQNNGV. The CDR3 coding sequence is TGTGCCAGCAGCTTAGCAGGGGCTGGAGAGCAGTACTTC. Translating gives CASSLAGAGEQYF.

J is TRBJ2-3 and V is TRBV5-6; no clear D gene. V lost 2 bases and J 2 bases, leaving 24 bases between the germline ends. The germline gives CDR1 SGHDT, CDR2 YYEEEE. This CDR3 is 19 amino acids long. CDR3 DNA sequence: TGTGCCAGCAGCTTATGGCGCTTTAAGCGACCGGCCTTCACAGATACGCAGTATTTT. It is translated as CASSLWRFKRPAFTDTQYF.

The V and J genes are TRBV7-2 and TRBJ1-3; D unresolved. Trimming shortened V by 5 bases and J by 7 bases, and 12 bases separated the two germline ends. The CDR3 length is 13 residues. CDR1 and CDR2 (germline): SGHTA, FQGNSA. CDR3 loop: CASSPRGGNTIYF. DNA of the CDR3: TGTGCCAGCAGCCCTCGAGGAGGTAACACCATATATTTT.

In the case of this clone: The same CDR3 also results from other DNA sequences found in this sample. The V and J genes are TRBV2 and TRBJ2-7, with 10 bases aligning to TRBD2. The germline V gene has CDR1 SNHLY and CDR2 FYNNEI. There are 14 residues in the CDR3. With 6 bases clipped from V and 4 bases from J, the junction kept 6 bases outside the gene matches. As DNA, the CDR3 is TGTGCCAGCAGCCCCCAAGCGGGAGGGTACGAGCAGTACTTC. The encoded protein is CASSPQAGGYEQYF.